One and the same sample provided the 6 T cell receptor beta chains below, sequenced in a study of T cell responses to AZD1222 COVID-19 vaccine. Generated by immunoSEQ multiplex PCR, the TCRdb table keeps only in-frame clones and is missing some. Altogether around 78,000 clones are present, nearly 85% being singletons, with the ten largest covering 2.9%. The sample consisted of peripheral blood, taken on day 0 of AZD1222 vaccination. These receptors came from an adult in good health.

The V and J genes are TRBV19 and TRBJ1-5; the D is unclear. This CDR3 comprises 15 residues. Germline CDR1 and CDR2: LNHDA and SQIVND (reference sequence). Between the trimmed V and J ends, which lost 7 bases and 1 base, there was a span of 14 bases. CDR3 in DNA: TGTGCCAGTACCCGGGGTACGGTGAGCAATCAGCCCCAGCATTTT. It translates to CASTRGTVSNQPQHF.

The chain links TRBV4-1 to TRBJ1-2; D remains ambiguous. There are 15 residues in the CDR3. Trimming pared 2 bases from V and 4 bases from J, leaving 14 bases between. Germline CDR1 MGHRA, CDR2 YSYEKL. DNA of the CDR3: TGCGCCAGCAGCCAAACGGTCGGACTGAGCTATGGCTACACCTTC. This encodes CASSQTVGLSYGYTF.

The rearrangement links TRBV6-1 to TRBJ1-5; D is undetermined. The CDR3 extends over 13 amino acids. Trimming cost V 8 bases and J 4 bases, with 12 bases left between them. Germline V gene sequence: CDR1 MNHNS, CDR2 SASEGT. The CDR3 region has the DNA TGTGCCAGCGCCCCAAACTGGAATCAGCCCCAGCATTTT. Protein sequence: CASAPNWNQPQHF.

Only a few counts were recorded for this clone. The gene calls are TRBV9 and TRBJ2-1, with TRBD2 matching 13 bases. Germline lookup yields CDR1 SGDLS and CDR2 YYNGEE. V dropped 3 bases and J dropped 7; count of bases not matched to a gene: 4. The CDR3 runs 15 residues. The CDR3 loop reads CASSAGTSGINEQFF. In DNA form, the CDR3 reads TGTGCCAGCAGCGCCGGGACTAGCGGGATTAATGAGCAGTTCTTC.

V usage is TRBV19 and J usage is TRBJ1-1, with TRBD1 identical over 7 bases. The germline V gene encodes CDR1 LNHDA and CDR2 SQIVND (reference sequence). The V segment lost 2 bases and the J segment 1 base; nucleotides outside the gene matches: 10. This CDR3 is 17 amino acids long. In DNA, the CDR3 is TGTGCCAGTAGTATACGCCGACAGGGCCCTTGGAACACTGAAGCTTTCTTT. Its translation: CASSIRRQGPWNTEAFF.

The CDR3 loop reads CASSQDTPGGMAYNSPLHF. The CDR3 nucleotides are TGCGCCAGCAGCCAAGATACCCCGGGGGGTATGGCCTATAATTCACCCCTCCACTTT. The rearrangement joins TRBV4-3 to TRBJ1-6, with a possible D match to TRBD1 (5 bases). This CDR3 has 19 amino acids. Germline loops: CDR1 LGHNA, CDR2 YSLEER. V was cut by 0 bases and J by 2 bases, with 17 bases left in between.